The 4 T cell receptor beta chains in this list originate from one sample, sequenced in a study of blood T cell repertoires in COVID-19. The assay was immunoSEQ multiplex PCR, and TCRdb's table has in-frame clones only and misses some. The sample gives 350,000 or so clones, almost 90% of which show up once; 6.5% to 7% is in the top ten. Sequenced input: peripheral blood. All receptors derive from a man between 18 and 29 years old with active or convalescent COVID-19.

V and J are TRBV6-5 and TRBJ2-3; possibly TRBD2 for D (5 bases). This CDR3 comprises 13 residues. V was cut by 7 bases and J by 0 bases, with 8 bases left in between. Germline V gives CDR1 MNHEY, CDR2 SVGAGI. DNA of the CDR3: TGTGCCAGCACCCAGCGGAGCACAGATACGCAGTATTTT. Translating it yields CASTQRSTDTQYF.

This clone was seen a single time. V and J are TRBV11-1 and TRBJ1-1, with TRBD1 matching over 7 bases. The CDR3 runs to 16 residues. Trimming removed 8 bases from V and 6 bases from J; junction bases left unmatched: 18. Germline V gives CDR1 SGHAT, CDR2 FQDESV (reference sequence). For the CDR3, the DNA is TGTGCCAGCCGGACCACAGACAGGGTGATTCTCGCTGAAGCTTTCTTT. It specifies CASRTTDRVILAEAFF.

The V and J genes are TRBV11-2 and TRBJ1-5; 7 bases match TRBD1. Germline-derived CDR1 and CDR2 are SGHAT and FQNNGV. The V and J ends lost 0 bases and 0 bases, in that order; junction bases with no gene match: 2. There are 16 residues in the CDR3. CDR3: CASSLEGQHSNQPQHF. For the CDR3, the DNA is TGTGCCAGCAGCTTAGAGGGACAGCATAGCAATCAGCCCCAGCATTTT.

CDR3 sequence reads: CASSRDGSSYEQYF. CDR3 sequence (DNA): TGCGCCAGCTCCAGAGATGGGAGCTCCTACGAGCAGTACTTC. The chain couples TRBV10-2 to TRBJ2-7, with D possibly TRBD2 on 5 matching bases. V was trimmed by 8 bases and J by 0 bases, leaving 14 bases between them. The germline V gene has CDR1 WSHSY and CDR2 SAAADI. The CDR3 contains 14 residues.